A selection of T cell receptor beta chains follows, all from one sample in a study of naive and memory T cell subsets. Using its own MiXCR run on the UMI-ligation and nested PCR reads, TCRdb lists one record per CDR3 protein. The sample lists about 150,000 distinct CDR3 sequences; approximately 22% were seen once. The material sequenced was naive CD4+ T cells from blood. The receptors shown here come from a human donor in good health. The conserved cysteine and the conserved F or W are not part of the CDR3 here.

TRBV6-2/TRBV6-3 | ASSYRLAGGPGDEQF
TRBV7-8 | ASSLRKTEYYEQY
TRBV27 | ASSQQVPGTDTQY
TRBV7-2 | ASSQDRGQETQY
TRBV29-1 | SVFGGKGDYEQY
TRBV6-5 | ASSYRGPVGGGPGETQY
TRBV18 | ASSTLRVENTEAF
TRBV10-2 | ARGNQPQH
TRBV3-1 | ASSQFRTGYGYT
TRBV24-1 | ATTTIWGPGQGSYEQY
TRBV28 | ASSSGRRVSEAF
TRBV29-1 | SVGSSYEQY
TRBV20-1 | SADPVGGISYEQY
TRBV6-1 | ASSPQETQRTETQY
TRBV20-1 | KLASHSYEQY
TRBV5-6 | ASTLQPGGTGELF
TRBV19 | ASKDRRGNQPQH
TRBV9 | ASSTRREGTTDTQY
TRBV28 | ASSFRGRMAGELF
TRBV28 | ASINLGAVAGTDTQY
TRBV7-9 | ASSLLAGEGDTQY
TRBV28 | ASSLFGTGGGQPQH
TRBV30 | AWSTGGYEQY
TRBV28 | ASSPLVSKQY
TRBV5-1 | ASSSGLAGGPSTDTQY
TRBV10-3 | AISDGGVGTDTQY
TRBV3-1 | ASSLRPNYEQY
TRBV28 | ASTPPRQGRGNTEAF
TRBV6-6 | ASIDRISGNTIY
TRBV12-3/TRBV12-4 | ASSSRGGGGYEQY
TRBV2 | ASSEAQRFEQY
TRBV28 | ASSRGGLRDRAGEQY
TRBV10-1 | ASSDRGNYGYT
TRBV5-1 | ASSLTADPRTPLH
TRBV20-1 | RAQRGYNEQF
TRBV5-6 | ASSLVTGEQF
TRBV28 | ASSIGVTYEQY
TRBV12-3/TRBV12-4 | ASSRSLTSIDEQY
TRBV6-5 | ASSFVSYSQETQY
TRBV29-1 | SVTYQDSERNNEQF
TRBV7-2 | ASNRDLKYNEQF
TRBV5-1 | ASSLSTAGVADTQY
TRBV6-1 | ASTPRAPGLNIQY
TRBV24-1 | ATSQGGNQPQH
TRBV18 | ASSPFREPGTSTDTQY
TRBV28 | ASSFGGQVPSGYT
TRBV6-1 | ASSEGVAKNIQY
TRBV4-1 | ASSQAEGGRGEKLF
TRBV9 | ASSVAEGSGSLNNEQF
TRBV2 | ASLLVRQGNIQY
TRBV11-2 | ASSLSSSGQKPYEQY